A selection of T cell receptor beta chains follows, all from one sample in a study of CD8+CD57+ T cells in acquired aplastic anemia. TCRdb analysed the reads with MiXCR anew, one entry per CDR3 protein. This table has 400,000 to 500,000 distinct CDR3 sequences, around 72% appearing once. The specimen was sorted CD4+, CD8+, or CD8+CD57+ T cells (not recorded which) from PBMCs. These receptors were collected from a human donor in good health, serving as a control. Each CDR3 is given with its conserved first and last residue. D genes are given only for firm matches. Size tells how often a clone was seen (once, few, many) or the class of an expanded clone, and some rows leave it out.

TRBJ1-6 many NA TRBV10-1 CASSESGNSPLHF TGCGCCAGCAGTGAGTCAGGTAATTCACCCCTCCACTTT
TRBJ1-1 NA NA TRBV7-3 CASSRFLGPPYEQFF TGTGCCAGCAGCCGCTTCCTAGGGCCGCCCTACGAGCAGTTCTTT
TRBJ1-1 NA NA TRBV11-1 CASSRVSSGTNTEAFF TGTGCCAGCAGCCGGGTGTCAAGCGGGACGAACACTGAAGCTTTCTTT
TRBJ2-1 many TRBD1 TRBV28 CASGTLGGRMNEQFF TGTGCCAGCGGGACCTTAGGGGGCAGAATGAATGAGCAGTTCTTC
TRBJ2-7 NA NA TRBV7-8 CASSQGVAEIYEQYF TGTGCCAGCAGCCAGGGGGTAGCGGAAATCTACGAGCAGTACTTC
TRBJ2-7 NA TRBD2 TRBV11-2 CASSGAGWSCEQYF TGTGCCAGCAGCGGAGCGGGGTGGTCCTGCGAGCAGTACTTC
TRBJ1-2 many TRBD1 TRBV6-2/TRBV6-3 CASSSTGVFGYGYTF TGTGCCAGCAGTTCTACAGGGGTCTTCGGTTATGGCTACACCTTC
TRBJ2-7 once TRBD1 TRBV5-1 CASSFTGTGGAESYEQYF TGCGCCAGCAGCTTTACCGGGACAGGGGGGGCGGAGTCCTACGAGCAGTACTTC
TRBJ1-4 NA NA TRBV20-1 CSARGGGDEKLFF TGCAGTGCTCGCGGTGGGGGGGATGAAAAACTGTTTTTT
TRBJ2-7 NA TRBD2 TRBV19 CASRRGGGGATYF TGTGCCAGTAGACGCGGGGGGGGGGGGGCCACGTACTTT
TRBJ1-3 few TRBD1 TRBV27 CASSRSGGAGSGNTIYF TGTGCCAGCAGCCGATCAGGGGGCGCAGGCTCTGGAAACACCATATATTTT
TRBJ2-6 NA TRBD2 TRBV9 CASSVGSGGANVLTF TGTGCCAGCAGCGTAGGTAGCGGGGGGGCCAACGTCCTGACTTTC
TRBJ1-5 NA NA TRBV7-9 CASSEEQGHQPQQF TGTGCCAGCAGTGAGGAGCAGGGTCATCAGCCCCAGCAGTTT
TRBJ1-5 NA NA TRBV2 CASSGPENQPQHF TGTGCCAGCAGTGGTCCTGAGAATCAGCCCCAGCATTTT
TRBJ1-6 once NA TRBV9 CASSFDTTNEHLYF TGTGCCAGCAGCTTCGACACAACTAATGAACACCTCTACTTT